This TCR beta chain was recovered during a study of cytomegalovirus exposure and HLA in healthy donors. Study-level results: Most TCRs appeared rarely, but some public TCRs recurred in many donors. Later on, a genetic analysis was performed. It linked a missense variant in DCLRE1C with V- and J-gene trimming of TCR beta.

Remarks on this clone: Its specificity is unknown.

This PCR relied on a set of 60 Vbeta primers and 13 Jbeta primers. In the original workflow: Later reanalysis found 75 million to 95 million unique TCR beta chains, about 10 million of them shared. Generated by immunoSEQ multiplex PCR, the TCRdb table keeps only in-frame clones and is missing some. For V, J and clone size, that table is used; D and trimming come from the DNA. This table holds fewer than 350,000 clones, 70% to 90% found once. The length of the CDR3 is 14 residues. The junction had 6 bases not matched to a gene; V was cut back by 4 bases and J by 5 bases. Per the germline V gene, CDR1 is SGHTS and CDR2 is YDEGEE.

The specimen sequenced was PBMCs. This chain uses TRBV5-8 with TRBJ1-1, with 9 bases lining up with TRBD1. The sequence derives from a woman aged 18-29 years in good health and CMV-seronegative. CDR3 loop: CASSAGTGRTEAFF. CDR3 in DNA: TGTGCCAGCAGCGCCGGGACAGGGAGGACTGAAGCTTTCTTT. Variable domain in full (rest from reference TRBV5-8 and TRBJ1-1): EAGVTQSPTHLIKTRGQQATLRCSPISGHTSVYWYQQALGLGLQFLLWYDEGEERNRGNFPPRFSGRQFPNYSSELNVNALELEDSALYLCASSAGTGRTEAFFGQGTRLTVV.